This T cell receptor (beta chain) was captured in a study of neurological immune-mediated disorders. The germline V gene encodes CDR1 SGHRS and CDR2 YFSETQ. This CDR3 contains 20 residues. J gave up 0 bases and V 1 base, and 13 bases lay outside the gene matches. As to time point: longitudinal time-point 1 (baseline). At least ten counts were recorded for this clonotype. From 15-18 subjects, each sequencing run yielded over 190 million TCR-beta sequences. One entry per CDR3 protein, called by TCRdb with MiXCR from the 5' RACE reads. The sample lists about 71,000 distinct CDR3 sequences, roughly 13% occurring once.

Sequencing was performed on PBMCs. The receptor was derived from a female donor with HTLV-1-associated myelopathy (HAM/TSP). The chain joins TRBV5-1 to TRBJ2-1; 10 bases map to TRBD2. The chain's CDR3 is CASSLRGSSGGDSSYNEQFF. In DNA, the CDR3 is TGCGCCAGCAGCTTGCGGGGATCCAGCGGGGGGGACAGCTCCTACAATGAGCAGTTCTTC.